Presented here are 4 T cell receptor beta chains from one specimen sequenced in a study of blood T cell repertoires in COVID-19. TCRdb's table, derived via immunoSEQ multiplex PCR, lists solely in-frame clones and lacks some. The repertoire holds 150,000 to 200,000 clones, with roughly 83% as singletons. Material for sequencing was PBMCs or T cells enriched from blood (not recorded which). Source of these receptors: a man between 65 and 85 years old who had been exposed to COVID-19.

The chain uses TRBV29-1 and TRBJ2-3, with TRBD2 matching over 9 bases. Germline CDR1 reads SQVTM; CDR2 reads ANQGSEA. The CDR3 loop spans 14 amino acids. CDR3 sequence reads: CSYSGGSSTDTQYF. DNA for the CDR3: TGCAGTTATAGCGGGGGATCTAGCACAGATACGCAGTATTTT.

The V call is TRBV9, the J call TRBJ1-6; a weak D match, TRBD1 (6 bases). V lost 6 bases, J lost 3 bases, and 13 bases lay in between. This CDR3 has 15 residues. The germline V gene encodes CDR1 SGDLS and CDR2 YYNGEE. DNA for the CDR3: TGTGCCAGCACCGGGGGGGCCCACTATAATTCACCCCTCCACTTT. Protein: CASTGGAHYNSPLHF.

The chain links TRBV9 to TRBJ2-2; 11 positions match TRBD2. J was trimmed by 4 bases and V by 2 bases; bases with no gene match: 1. Germline V gene data show CDR1 as SGDLS and CDR2 as YYNGEE. The CDR3 has 15 residues. Here the CDR3 DNA reads TGTGCCAGCAGCGTTAGCGGGAGGGTCACCGGGGAGCTGTTTTTT. Protein product: CASSVSGRVTGELFF.

This chain uses TRBV12-2 with TRBJ2-2; the table's D call of TRBD2 was not tested on the DNA. TRBV12-2 is given as a pseudogene. The length of the CDR3 is 19 residues. The CDR3 protein is CARSVYMTSGRANTGELFF. The CDR3 DNA sequence: TGTGCACGCTCGGTATATATGACTAGCGGGAGAGCGAACACCGGGGAGCTGTTTTTT.